Described below is a single T cell receptor beta chain sequence and its context. The data originate from a study of T cells after yellow fever vaccination. Findings of the study overall: Only a small proportion of the clonotypes turned up in both the CD4 and the CD8 compartments, likely arising from convergent recombination.

Generation of TCR cDNA used 5'RACE template switching (which added a universal primer site and UMIs). TCRdb used MiXCR to reprocess the 5' RACE reads, holding one entry per CDR3 protein. The sample holds approximately 85,000 distinct CDR3 sequences; about an eighth are singletons and the top ten take 20% to 25%. Here the sequenced sample was CD8+ T cells not binding an NS4B(214-222) dextramer, sorted from PBMCs, taken roughly 23 days after the first yellow fever vaccination. This TCR came from a man aged 18 to 35 who received the YFV17D yellow fever vaccine.

The DNA of the CDR3 is TGTGCCAGCAGCTTAGTCGACAGGGGCCGGTACTGGTACACTGAAGCTTTCTTT. Protein sequence: CASSLVDRGRYWYTEAFF. The J gene is TRBJ1-1, the V gene TRBV7-3, with 8 positions matching TRBD1. This CDR3 has 18 amino acids. With V trimmed by 2 bases and J by 3 bases, 14 bases remained unmatched. CDR1 and CDR2 from the germline V gene are SGHTA and FQGTGA.